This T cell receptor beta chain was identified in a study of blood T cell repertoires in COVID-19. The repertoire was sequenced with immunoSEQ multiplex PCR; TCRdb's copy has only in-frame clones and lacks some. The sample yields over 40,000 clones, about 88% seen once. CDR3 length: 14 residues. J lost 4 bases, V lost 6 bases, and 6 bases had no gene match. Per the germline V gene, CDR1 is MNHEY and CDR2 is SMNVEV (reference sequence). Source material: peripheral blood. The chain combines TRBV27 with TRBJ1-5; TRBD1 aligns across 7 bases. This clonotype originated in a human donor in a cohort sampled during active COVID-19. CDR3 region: CASRGTTGNQPQHF. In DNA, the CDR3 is TGTGCCAGCAGGGGAACGACAGGGAATCAGCCCCAGCATTTT.